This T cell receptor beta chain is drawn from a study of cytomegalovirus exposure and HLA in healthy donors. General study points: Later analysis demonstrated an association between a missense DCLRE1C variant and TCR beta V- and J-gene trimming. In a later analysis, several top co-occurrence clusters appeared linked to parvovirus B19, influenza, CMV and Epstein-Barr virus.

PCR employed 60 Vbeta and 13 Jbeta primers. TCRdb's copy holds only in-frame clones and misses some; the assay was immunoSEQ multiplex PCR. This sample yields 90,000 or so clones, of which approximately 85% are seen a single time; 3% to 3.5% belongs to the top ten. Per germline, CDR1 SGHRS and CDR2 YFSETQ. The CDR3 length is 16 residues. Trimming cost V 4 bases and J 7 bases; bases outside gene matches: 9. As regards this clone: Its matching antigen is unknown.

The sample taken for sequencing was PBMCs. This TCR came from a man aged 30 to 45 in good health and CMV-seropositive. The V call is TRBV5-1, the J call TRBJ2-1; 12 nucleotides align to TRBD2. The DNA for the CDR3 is TGCGCCAGCAGCGCTTCTCTAGCGGGAGGGCCAAATGAGCAGTTCTTC. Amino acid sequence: CASSASLAGGPNEQFF.